This T cell receptor (beta chain) originates from a study of regulatory T cells. This CDR3 has 13 amino acids. The V and J ends lost 6 bases and 1 base respectively, with 7 bases between them. Germline CDR1 MNHNS, CDR2 SASEGT. The primer mix had 52 TRBV and 13 TRBJ primers. Sequencing used immunoSEQ multiplex PCR; TCRdb keeps in-frame clones, though not all of them. The sample yields about 35,000 clones, about 88% seen once. This clone occurred a few times. Its antigen remains unidentified. Autoimmunity was present in every CD3G-deficient patient, worse in two. Patients aged 2 to 39 years had fewer naive and more memory CD4+ and CD8+ T cells. CD4+ T cells were divided by sorting: CD25-high CD127-low Tregs, CD25-low CD127-high conventional cells. Notes on the study in general: Hydrophobic residues at CDR3 positions 6 and 7 were enriched in conventional CD4+ T cells of CD3G-deficient patients. Skewed V and J usage and few unique V-J pairs marked patient repertoires, most in Tregs.

The sequencing sample was made of conventional CD4+ T cells sorted from blood. This receptor was identified in a person under 35 with CD3G deficiency. The gene calls are TRBV6-1 and TRBJ1-5; TRBD1 is a possible D gene (5 bases). The CDR3 loop is CASSWGSNQPQHF. The CDR3 DNA sequence: TGTGCCAGCAGCTGGGGGAGCAATCAGCCCCAGCATTTT.